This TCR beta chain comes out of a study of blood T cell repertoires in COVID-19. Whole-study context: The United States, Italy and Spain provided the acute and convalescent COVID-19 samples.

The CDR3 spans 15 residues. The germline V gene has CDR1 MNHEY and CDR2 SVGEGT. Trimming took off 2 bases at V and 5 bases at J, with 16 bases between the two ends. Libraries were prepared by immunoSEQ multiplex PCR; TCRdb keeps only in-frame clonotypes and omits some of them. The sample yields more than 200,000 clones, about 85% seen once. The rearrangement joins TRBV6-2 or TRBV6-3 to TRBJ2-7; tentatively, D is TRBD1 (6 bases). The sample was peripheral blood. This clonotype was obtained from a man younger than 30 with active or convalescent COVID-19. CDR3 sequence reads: CASSYPQGLVDEQYF. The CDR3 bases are TGTGCCAGCAGTTACCCCCAGGGGCTCGTAGACGAGCAGTACTTC.